This note documents a single TCR beta chain sequence. Authors' data handling: It was from reference gene primer amplification that nucleated cell counts were estimated. Profiled with immunoSEQ multiplex PCR; TCRdb holds only in-frame clones, not every one. V and J calls and clone size come straight from that table; D and trimming were deduced from the DNA. Of some 240,000 clones in the sample, about 90% were seen once. These data belong to a study of blood T cell repertoires in COVID-19. This CDR3 comprises 16 residues. V was shortened by 4 bases and J by 6 bases, with 21 bases between the two germline ends. The germline gives CDR1 MGHRA, CDR2 YSYEKL.

V and J are TRBV4-1 and TRBJ2-5, with D perhaps matching TRBD2 (6 bases). The source of this sequence is a man aged 60 to 75 with COVID-19, enrolled during active disease. Sample: peripheral blood. CDR3 sequence: CASSPPSAGPPKTQYF. The CDR3 coding sequence is TGCGCCAGCAGCCCCCCCTCTGCGGGGCCCCCAAAGACCCAGTACTTC.